The 32 T cell receptor beta chains reported below all come from one sample, sequenced in a study of cytomegalovirus exposure and HLA in healthy donors. Primers included in the PCR were 60 Vbeta and 13 Jbeta primers. Generated by immunoSEQ multiplex PCR, the TCRdb table keeps only in-frame clones and is missing some. The table records about 210,000 clones, over 60% of them present only once. Material: PBMCs. The receptor source for this set is a male donor in good health and CMV-seronegative.

The rearrangement uses TRBV6-1 and TRBJ1-2; 8 nucleotides align to TRBD1. From germline, CDR1 is MNHNS and CDR2 SASEGT. The CDR3 totals 14 residues. With 10 bases clipped from V and 7 bases from J, the junction kept 14 bases outside the gene matches. The CDR3 region is CAIGGTGTSSGYTF. In nucleotides, the CDR3 is TGTGCCATCGGGGGGACAGGCACTAGTTCTGGCTACACCTTC.

The V and J genes are TRBV4-1 and TRBJ2-3; 7 bases are shared with TRBD2. Losses at the gene ends were 0 bases for V and 4 bases for J; bases not matched to a gene: 7. The germline CDR1 and CDR2 sequences are MGHRA and YSYEKL. The CDR3 runs to 16 residues. The DNA for the CDR3 is TGCGCCAGCAGCCAAGATTGGGTAGGGAGGGCAGATACGCAGTATTTT. Translated, it gives CASSQDWVGRADTQYF.

The chain links TRBV7-2 to TRBJ2-6; 7 bases align to TRBD1. Germline CDR1 SGHTA, CDR2 FQGNSA. Trimming took 5 bases from V and 0 from J; bases not matched to a gene: 10. This CDR3 has 18 amino acids. CDR3 in DNA: TGTGCCAGCAGCCTATACGGACAGGCCGACTCTGGGGCCAACGTCCTGACTTTC. It is translated as CASSLYGQADSGANVLTF.

This clone came up a few times. The V call is TRBV2, the J call TRBJ1-6, with D possibly being TRBD1 (5 bases). V gave up 7 bases and J gave up 6 bases, with 10 bases separating them. Germline CDR1 and CDR2: SNHLY and FYNNEI. This CDR3 has 13 amino acids. CDR3 in DNA: TGTGCCAGCAACGCGGGGGTTAATTCACCCCTCCACTTT. It yields the protein CASNAGVNSPLHF.

The chain employs TRBV5-6 and TRBJ2-1; maybe TRBD2 (7 bases). This CDR3 contains 15 residues. The V end was cut by 2 bases, the J end by 0 bases, with 9 bases between. CDR1 is SGHDT and CDR2 is YYEEEE in the germline V gene. The CDR3 DNA reads as TGTGCCAGCAGCTTCCGGGGGGCCTCCTACAATGAGCAGTTCTTC. Its translation is CASSFRGASYNEQFF. The full variable domain, rest sourced from reference TRBV5-6 and TRBJ2-1, is DAGVTQSPTHLIKTRGQQVTLRCSPKSGHDTVSWYQQALGQGPQFIFQYYEEEERQRGNFPDRFSGHQFPNYSSELNVNALLLGDSALYLCASSFRGASYNEQFFGPGTRLTVL.

The rearrangement joins TRBV9 to TRBJ2-1; 11 bases map to TRBD1. Germline V gene sequence: CDR1 SGDLS, CDR2 YYNGEE. The CDR3 sequence is 16 residues long. After removal of 3 bases from V and 11 bases from J, the junction contained 13 bases not matched to a gene. For the CDR3, the DNA is TGTGCCAGCAGCGCCCATAGGACAGGGGGCCCAATGAAGCAGTTCTTC. This gives the protein CASSAHRTGGPMKQFF.

The rearrangement joins TRBV9 to TRBJ1-2; D might be TRBD1 (6 bases). Trimming removed 3 bases at V and 7 bases at J, with 16 bases between. Germline CDR1 is SGDLS and CDR2 is YYNGEE. This CDR3 is 14 amino acids long. The chain's CDR3 is CASSEQGGLGGYTF. The CDR3 nucleotides read TGTGCCAGCAGCGAACAGGGAGGGCTAGGTGGCTACACCTTC.

The rearrangement uses TRBV5-6 and TRBJ1-5, with D unresolved. The germline V gene has CDR1 SGHDT and CDR2 YYEEEE. The CDR3 extends over 14 amino acids. V lost 2 bases and J 0 bases, leaving 6 bases between the germline ends. CDR3 amino acids: CASSFYYSNQPQHF. CDR3 sequence (DNA): TGTGCCAGCAGCTTCTACTATAGCAATCAGCCCCAGCATTTT.

The chain joins TRBV7-2 to TRBJ2-7; no definite D call. From germline, CDR1 is SGHTA and CDR2 FQGNSA. Trimming stripped 3 bases from V and 6 bases from J, with 15 bases between. CDR3 length: 14 amino acids. CDR3 DNA: TGTGCCAGCAGCTTGTCTGGCCCCTCGGGCGAGCAGTACTTC. Its protein is CASSLSGPSGEQYF.

This sequence joins TRBV27 and TRBJ1-1; tentative D call: TRBD1 (6 bases). The CDR3 length is 15 residues. Per the germline V gene, CDR1 is MNHEY and CDR2 is SMNVEV (reference sequence). V lost 4 bases and J lost 2, with 14 bases in between. CDR3 bases: TGTGCCAGCAGTTCCTTGGGGGGGGGCAACACTGAAGCTTTCTTT. This sequence encodes CASSSLGGGNTEAFF.

The chain couples TRBV6-6 to TRBJ2-5, with a tentative D call TRBD2 (6 bases). The J call is uncertain, as TRBJ2-7 better fits the DNA end. Germline CDR1 reads MNHNY; CDR2 reads SVGAGI (reference sequence). The CDR3 is 15 amino acids. The CDR3 DNA follows: TGTGCCAGCAGTTACTCCCAGGGAGGTGCCTACGAGCAGTACTTC. Translating gives CASSYSQGGAYEQYF.

The chain links TRBV4-1 to TRBJ1-1, with D unresolved. Germline CDR1 and CDR2: MGHRA and YSYEKL. The CDR3 has 17 residues. Trimming cost V 0 bases and J 3 bases, with 17 bases left between them. CDR3 region: CASSQDHETDGYTEAFF. The CDR3 coding sequence is TGCGCCAGCAGCCAAGATCATGAGACTGATGGGTACACTGAAGCTTTCTTT.

The chain joins TRBV7-3 to TRBJ2-5; 13 nucleotides agree with TRBD2. CDR1 SGHTA and CDR2 FQGTGA come from the germline V gene. The V gene end was trimmed by 7 bases and the J gene end by 1 base; junction bases not matched to a gene: 9. The CDR3 is made up of 17 amino acids. CDR3 in amino acids: CASTHGTSGTVQETQYF. In DNA form, the CDR3 reads TGTGCCAGCACTCACGGGACTAGCGGGACGGTCCAAGAGACCCAGTACTTC.

Concerning this clone: This sample also contains other DNA sequences that code for the same CDR3. The chain is built from TRBV5-1 and TRBJ2-5; D possibly corresponds to TRBD2 (6 bases). Trimming removed 4 bases from V and 2 bases from J, with 6 bases in between. The CDR3 has 12 residues. Germline V gene lookup returns CDR1 SGHRS and CDR2 YFSETQ. The CDR3 coding sequence is TGCGCCAGCAGCCGGGGGCAAGAGACCCAGTACTTC. Its translation: CASSRGQETQYF.

This chain uses TRBV5-6 with TRBJ2-5; 7 bases map to TRBD1. The CDR3 runs 15 residues. J gave up 3 bases and V 5 bases, and 10 bases lay outside the gene matches. Germline assignment: CDR1 SGHDT and CDR2 YYEEEE. CDR3 sequence (DNA): TGTGCCAGCAGGGAGCAGGGGGACGGGGAAGAGACCCAGTACTTC. This sequence encodes CASREQGDGEETQYF.

The DNA of the CDR3 is TGTGCCAGCTCCGGACAGGGAGGGACAGATACGCAGTATTTT. Protein sequence: CASSGQGGTDTQYF. The gene calls are TRBV18 and TRBJ2-3, with D tentatively TRBD1 (8 bases). V dropped 6 bases and J dropped 3 bases, with 13 bases sitting between them. The CDR3 totals 14 residues. Germline lookup yields CDR1 KGHSH and CDR2 LQKENI. The full variable domain, in which reference TRBV18 and TRBJ2-3 provide the parts outside the CDR3, is NAGVMQNPRHLVRRRGQEARLRCSPMKGHSHVYWYRQLPEEGLKFMVYLQKENIIDESGMPKERFSAEFPKEGPSILRIQQVVRGDSAAYFCASSGQGGTDTQYFGPGTRLTVL.

The J gene is TRBJ2-7, the V gene TRBV10-1, with TRBD2 matching 9 bases. Germline values: CDR1 WNHNN, CDR2 SYGVQD (reference sequence). This CDR3 is 18 amino acids long. Trimming took 0 bases from V and 1 from J; bases not matched to a gene: 10. CDR3 nucleotide sequence: TGCGCCAGCAGTGAGTCGAGACGGGCGGGAGGGAGATCCTACGAGCAGTACTTC. Residues: CASSESRRAGGRSYEQYF.

The chain carries TRBV6-5 and TRBJ2-1; 7 positions agree with TRBD2. Per the germline V gene, CDR1 is MNHEY and CDR2 is SVGAGI. V lost 6 bases, J lost 4 bases, and 9 bases stayed unmatched. This CDR3 has 15 amino acids. The CDR3 reads CASRPAQAGYNEQFF. As DNA, the CDR3 is TGTGCCAGCAGGCCCGCCCAAGCGGGGTACAATGAGCAGTTCTTC.

J is TRBJ2-5 and V is TRBV4-3, with 7 bases lining up with TRBD1. V shed 0 bases and J 5 bases; nucleotides not matched to a gene: 6. Germline CDR1 LGHNA, CDR2 YSLEER. The CDR3 has 15 amino acids. The CDR3 DNA reads TGCGCCAGCAGCCAAGAAAGAGGGGGCAGGGAGACCCAGTACTTC. Translation: CASSQERGGRETQYF.

The rearrangement uses TRBV5-1 and TRBJ2-1; perhaps TRBD2 as D (6 bases). V was cut by 4 bases and J by 6 bases, with 20 bases left in between. The CDR3 has 16 amino acids. Looked up from germline, CDR1 is SGHRS and CDR2 is YFSETQ. The DNA for the CDR3 is TGCGCCAGCAGCCCCCAAGGGGCGGGGATTGGCAATGAGCAGTTCTTC. Translation: CASSPQGAGIGNEQFF.

The chain is built from TRBV7-9 and TRBJ1-1, with 7 bases matching TRBD1. V lost 6 bases and J lost 2; bases outside the gene matches: 9. Per the germline V gene, CDR1 is SEHNR and CDR2 is FQNEAQ (reference sequence). This CDR3 has 15 residues. The CDR3 DNA reads TGTGCCAGCAGGGCCTCAGGGGGTCTTAACACTGAAGCTTTCTTT. It translates to CASRASGGLNTEAFF.

The CDR3 bases are TGTGCCAGCAGTTCGGGTTACGAGCAGTACTTC. Translated, it gives CASSSGYEQYF. This chain joins TRBV25-1 and TRBJ2-7; D uncertain. V lost 5 bases and J lost 4, with 6 bases in between. This CDR3 has 11 residues. Per the germline V gene, CDR1 is MGHDK and CDR2 is SYGVNS.

The V and J genes are TRBV7-9 and TRBJ2-2, with 9 bases matching TRBD1. Trimming at V came to 5 bases and at J to 5 bases, leaving 6 bases not matched to a gene. The CDR3 runs 15 residues. Germline CDR1 and CDR2: SEHNR and FQNEAQ (reference sequence). CDR3 amino acids: CASSGTGRRTGELFF. CDR3 in DNA: TGTGCCAGCAGCGGGACAGGGCGTCGGACCGGGGAGCTGTTTTTT.

V is TRBV28 and J is TRBJ1-2; 12 bases are a match to TRBD1. The CDR3 is made up of 16 amino acids. Germline V gene data show CDR1 as MDHEN and CDR2 as SYDVKM. The trim removed 3 bases at V and 6 bases at J, leaving 8 bases unmatched. CDR3 protein: CASSFLTGTGGNGYTF. CDR3 nucleotides: TGTGCCAGCAGTTTCCTTACCGGGACAGGGGGCAATGGCTACACCTTC.

In regard to this clone: The sample contains more than one DNA sequence encoding this CDR3. As DNA, the CDR3 is TGTGCCATCAGTGAGTCGCTTAGCGCGGAGACCCAGTACTTC. Translated: CAISESLSAETQYF. This chain uses TRBV10-3 with TRBJ2-5, with D perhaps TRBD2 (5 bases). CDR1 is ENHRY, CDR2 SYGVKD, per germline. The germline V and J ends were trimmed by 0 bases and 5 bases, with 10 bases remaining between them. The CDR3 runs to 14 residues.

In this sample, this clone turned up a few times. This chain uses TRBV6-1 with TRBJ1-1; D call uncertain. This CDR3 contains 15 residues. V was pared by 4 bases and J by 0 bases, with 12 bases between. From germline, CDR1 is MNHNS and CDR2 SASEGT. CDR3 sequence: CASSGGGDMNTEAFF. The CDR3 DNA follows: TGTGCCAGCAGTGGCGGTGGTGATATGAACACTGAAGCTTTCTTT.

J is TRBJ2-7 and V is TRBV19; 8 bases are shared with TRBD1. The CDR3 is 15 residues long. The germline gives CDR1 LNHDA, CDR2 SQIVND (reference sequence). V lost 5 bases and J lost 0; bases outside the gene matches: 6. This CDR3 reads CASSVGQESSYEQYF. For the CDR3, the DNA is TGTGCCAGTAGTGTGGGACAGGAGAGCTCCTACGAGCAGTACTTC.

The chain uses TRBV6-5 and TRBJ1-2; D remains ambiguous. Trimming removed 5 bases from V and 3 bases from J, with 13 bases in between. CDR1 MNHEY and CDR2 SVGAGI come from the germline V gene. The CDR3 runs 14 residues. This chain's CDR3 is CASSSSAEYYGYTF. CDR3 DNA sequence: TGTGCCAGCAGTAGCTCCGCGGAATACTATGGCTACACCTTC.

The chain joins TRBV19 to TRBJ1-2, with D uncertain. The CDR3 has 15 amino acids. The ends were cut back, 5 bases at V and 8 bases at J, with 21 bases in the middle. Germline-derived CDR1 and CDR2 are LNHDA and SQIVND (reference sequence). CDR3 region: CASSSDLLNGVGYTF. CDR3 sequence (DNA): TGTGCCAGTAGTTCTGACCTCTTGAATGGAGTGGGCTACACCTTC.

This rearrangement joins TRBV7-2 to TRBJ2-3, with D uncertain. This CDR3 has 13 amino acids. The V gene lost 7 bases and the J gene lost 2 bases, with 10 bases spanning the gap. Germline V gene data show CDR1 as SGHTA and CDR2 as FQGNSA. CDR3 coding DNA: TGTGCCAGCACCCTTTTAATCACAGATACGCAGTATTTT. As protein: CASTLLITDTQYF.

The chain recombines TRBV5-6 with TRBJ2-7, with 11 bases fitting TRBD2. Losses at the gene ends were 4 bases for V and 3 bases for J; bases not matched to a gene: 3. CDR1 is SGHDT and CDR2 is YYEEEE in the germline V gene. This CDR3 is built from 14 residues. The CDR3 bases are TGTGCCAGCAGCGGTAGCGGGAGGGACTACGAGCAGTACTTC. This gives the protein CASSGSGRDYEQYF.

The gene calls are TRBV28 and TRBJ2-5, with TRBD2 matching 15 bases. The CDR3 covers 16 residues. After removal of 4 bases from V and 5 bases from J, the junction contained 5 bases not matched to a gene. Germline CDR1 reads MDHEN; CDR2 reads SYDVKM. The chain's CDR3 is CASSSGLAGGWETQYF. CDR3 DNA: TGTGCCAGCAGTTCAGGACTAGCGGGAGGGTGGGAGACCCAGTACTTC.